Presented here are 20 T cell receptor beta chains from one specimen sequenced in a study of T cells in Graves' hyperthyroidism and ophthalmopathy. Amplified TCR beta CDR3 regions came from RNA transcripts. First-round RT-PCR targeting the TCR CDR3 was performed with the HTBI primer set. TCRdb reanalysed the multiplex PCR reads using MiXCR and keeps one entry per CDR3 protein. This repertoire shows 550,000 to 600,000 distinct CDR3 sequences, 11% to 15% found once; its top ten account for around 7%. Specimen: blood. These TCRs come from a woman aged 18-35 years with Graves' ophthalmopathy.

J is TRBJ2-7 and V is TRBV9; D unresolved. CDR1 is SGDLS, CDR2 YYNGEE, per germline. Trimming took off 0 bases at V and 1 base at J, with 8 bases between the two ends. This CDR3 is built from 14 residues. CDR3 bases: TGTGCCAGCAGCGTAGAGGAGTTATCCTACGAGCAGTACTTC. Protein product: CASSVEELSYEQYF.

This clonotype was observed many times. J is TRBJ2-3 and V is TRBV7-2, with D unresolved. Trimming took off 1 base at V and 2 bases at J, with 22 bases between the two ends. CDR1 SGHTA and CDR2 FQGNSA come from the germline V gene. The CDR3 consists of 19 residues. For the CDR3, the DNA is TGTGCCAGCAGCTTAGTCGGTCTTGCGGCGGTACAGTACACAGATACGCAGTATTTT. Amino acid sequence: CASSLVGLAAVQYTDTQYF.

A few counts support this clonotype. The chain joins TRBV29-1 to TRBJ2-1; the D gene is possibly TRBD1 (5 bases). V shed 2 bases and J shed 0 bases, with 11 bases lying between them. Germline V gene sequence: CDR1 SQVTM, CDR2 ANQGSEA. CDR3 length equals 15 residues. CDR3: CSVEWGGHSYNEQFF. In DNA form, the CDR3 reads TGCAGCGTTGAATGGGGCGGACACTCCTACAATGAGCAGTTCTTC.

V gene TRBV28 combines with J gene TRBJ1-5; D call uncertain. V lost 6 bases, J lost 2 bases, and 11 bases lay in between. The CDR3 is 14 amino acids. Germline V gene sequence: CDR1 MDHEN, CDR2 SYDVKM. CDR3 in DNA: TGTGCCAGCAGCCTTCCCACCCGCAATCAGCCCCAGCATTTT. Encoded protein: CASSLPTRNQPQHF.

This chain joins TRBV7-9 and TRBJ2-3, with a possible D match to TRBD1 (5 bases). The CDR3 consists of 14 residues. The V end lost 11 bases, the J end lost 3 bases, and 18 bases lay between the germline ends. CDR1 SEHNR and CDR2 FQNEAQ come from the germline V gene (reference sequence). CDR3 in DNA: TGTGCCGCATTCCCGGCAGGGATGACAGATACGCAGTATTTT. Translation gives CAAFPAGMTDTQYF. Together with reference TRBV7-9 and TRBJ2-3, the CDR3 gives the full variable domain: DTGVSQNPRHKITKRGQNVTFRCDPISEHNRLYWYRQTLGQGPEFLTYFQNEAQLEKSRLLSDRFSAERPKGSFSTLEIQRTEQGDSAMYLCAAFPAGMTDTQYFGPGTRLTVL.

This clonotype was detected many times. The chain carries TRBV2 and TRBJ1-1, with D possibly matching TRBD1 (5 bases). CDR1 and CDR2 (germline): SNHLY, FYNNEI. V was cut by 3 bases and J by 4 bases, with 12 bases left in between. This CDR3 has 14 amino acids. The CDR3 DNA follows: TGTGCCAGCAGTGATATTTCGACAGTCACTGAAGCTTTCTTT. Translated: CASSDISTVTEAFF.

The chain couples TRBV7-6 to TRBJ1-1, with D unresolved. This CDR3 contains 15 residues. Germline values: CDR1 SGHVS, CDR2 FNYEAQ. V dropped 4 bases and J dropped 0 bases, with 12 bases sitting between them. CDR3 sequence: CASSSKRVVNTEAFF. CDR3 sequence (DNA): TGTGCCAGCAGCTCCAAACGGGTTGTGAACACTGAAGCTTTCTTT.

This clonotype was found a few times. The chain combines TRBV19 with TRBJ1-1, with TRBD1 matching over 7 bases. Germline loops: CDR1 LNHDA, CDR2 SQIVND (reference sequence). V trimming: 6 bases; J trimming: 4 bases; junction bases outside the gene matches: 8. CDR3 size: 14 residues. CDR3 sequence (DNA): TGTGCCAGTAGATACAGGGGCCCGGGCACTGAAGCTTTCTTT. As protein: CASRYRGPGTEAFF.

In this sample, this clonotype turned up many times. This chain links TRBV6-1 with TRBJ1-5; D is unresolved. The V end lost 5 bases, the J end lost 6 bases, and 23 bases lay between the germline ends. Germline V gene data show CDR1 as MNHNS and CDR2 as SASEGT. The CDR3 runs to 17 residues. CDR3 sequence (DNA): TGTGCCAGCAGTTCCCGGTCTCTCCCGGGTTTCGGTCAGCCCCAGCATTTT. This translates into CASSSRSLPGFGQPQHF.

Only a few counts were recorded for this clonotype. This chain joins TRBV30 and TRBJ1-5; D ambiguous. The CDR3 extends over 13 amino acids. The germline gives CDR1 GTSNPN, CDR2 SVGIG (reference sequence). V gave up 5 bases and J gave up 2 bases, with 10 bases separating them. The CDR3: CAWSRAGNQPQHF. The CDR3, as DNA: TGTGCCTGGTCCCGGGCGGGCAATCAGCCCCAGCATTTT.

This sequence joins TRBV2 and TRBJ2-2, with 15 bases fitting TRBD2. This CDR3 is 17 amino acids long. V trimming: 6 bases; J trimming: 6 bases; junction bases outside the gene matches: 8. Germline CDR1 reads SNHLY; CDR2 reads FYNNEI. In DNA form, the CDR3 reads TGTGCCAGCAGCGCTGGGACTAGCGGGAGGAGTTCCGGGGAGCTGTTTTTT. Its translation: CASSAGTSGRSSGELFF.

This clonotype has at least ten counts. V is TRBV27 and J is TRBJ1-2; D is possibly TRBD1 (6 bases). This CDR3 spans 16 amino acids. V was trimmed by 7 bases and J by 1 base, leaving 19 bases between them. The germline V gene has CDR1 MNHEY and CDR2 SMNVEV (reference sequence). The CDR3 bases are TGTGCCAGCACCCCCGCGGGACATGGATTTAACTATGGCTACACCTTC. Its translation: CASTPAGHGFNYGYTF.

Notes on this clonotype: A much larger clone sits a single nucleotide away, making a read error possible. The rearrangement uses TRBV4-2 and TRBJ2-1, with D unresolved. Germline V CDR1 and CDR2: LGHNA, YNFKEQ. The CDR3 totals 13 residues. The germline V and J ends were trimmed by 4 bases and 10 bases, with 14 bases remaining between them. The CDR3 protein is CASSPSTGNEQFF. The CDR3 DNA sequence: TGTGCCAGCAGCCCAAGTACGGGCAACGAGCAGTTCTTC.

There are a few counts of this clonotype. The rearrangement uses TRBV27 and TRBJ2-1; 7 bases map to TRBD2. V was pared by 3 bases and J by 7 bases, with 3 bases of the junction left unmatched. This CDR3 spans 13 amino acids. Germline loops: CDR1 MNHEY, CDR2 SMNVEV (reference sequence). CDR3 residues: CASSLAGENEQFF. DNA for the CDR3: TGTGCCAGCAGTTTGGCGGGAGAGAATGAGCAGTTCTTC.

The sample holds many counts of this clonotype. V gene TRBV28 combines with J gene TRBJ1-2; maybe TRBD1 (5 bases). Per the germline V gene, CDR1 is MDHEN and CDR2 is SYDVKM. Trimming pared 6 bases from V and 4 bases from J, leaving 18 bases between. The CDR3 is 15 residues long. CDR3 DNA sequence: TGTGCCAGCAGCCTTATCCGACTGGACACCTATGGCTACACCTTC. Translating it yields CASSLIRLDTYGYTF.

The chain recombines TRBV3-1 with TRBJ2-7; maybe TRBD1 (5 bases). Trimming took 0 bases from V and 0 from J, leaving 12 bases between them. CDR1 is LGHDT, CDR2 YNNKEL, per germline (reference sequence). The CDR3 is 16 amino acids. The CDR3 sequence: CASSQEGQGSSYEQYF. CDR3 DNA: TGTGCCAGCAGCCAAGAAGGGCAGGGAAGCTCCTACGAGCAGTACTTC.

This clonotype has a handful of counts. V is TRBV5-4 and J is TRBJ2-7; TRBD2 matches at 9 bases. Germline V gene data show CDR1 as SGHNT and CDR2 as YYREEE (reference sequence). This CDR3 has 15 residues. V dropped 4 bases and J dropped 4; count of bases not matched to a gene: 9. CDR3 residues: CASSADGTSRYEQYF. Here the CDR3 DNA reads TGTGCCAGCAGCGCGGACGGGACTAGCAGGTACGAGCAGTACTTC.

About this clonotype itself: One base away lies a much larger clone, so this may be a sequencing read error. The chain carries TRBV24-1 and TRBJ2-2; 11 bases align to TRBD2. The CDR3 consists of 15 residues. Germline V gene data show CDR1 as KGHDR and CDR2 as SFDVKD. Trimming took 9 bases from V and 5 from J; bases not matched to a gene: 7. The CDR3 is CATELAGAETGELFF. The CDR3 region has the DNA TGTGCCACCGAACTAGCGGGAGCGGAAACCGGGGAGCTGTTTTTT.

This clonotype was observed many times. The chain couples TRBV12-3 or TRBV12-4 to TRBJ1-5; the match to TRBD1 covers 7 bases. The CDR3 is 15 amino acids. J lost 2 bases, V lost 6 bases, and 7 bases had no gene match. CDR3 coding DNA: TGTGCCAGCAGCTTGACAGGGACGGGCAATCAGCCCCAGCATTTT. Encoded protein: CASSLTGTGNQPQHF.

This clonotype has at least ten counts. The CDR3, as DNA: TGCGCCAGCAGCCACAGCCGGGAGATTAAACCCTACGAGCAGTACTTC. This sequence encodes CASSHSREIKPYEQYF. The genes are TRBV5-1 and TRBJ2-7, with D possibly TRBD2 on 6 matching bases. This CDR3 is 16 amino acids long. Deletions cut 4 bases from V and 2 bases from J, with 19 bases between. Germline CDR1 is SGHRS and CDR2 is YFSETQ.